The 21 T cell receptor beta chains in this list originate from one sample, sequenced in a study of technical replicates of blood from four donors. Generated by immunoSEQ multiplex PCR, the TCRdb table keeps only in-frame clones and is missing some. The top ten clones hold more than 0.2% of a sample with about 83,000 clones, 90% to 95% of them seen once. The sequenced material came from T cells isolated from PBMCs. These receptors were taken from a human donor in good health.

The chain recombines TRBV5-1 with TRBJ2-7, with 12 bases identical to TRBD1. With 5 bases clipped from V and 5 bases from J, the junction kept 5 bases outside the gene matches. The CDR3 runs 14 residues. Germline V lookup: CDR1 SGHRS, CDR2 YFSETQ. The DNA for the CDR3 is TGCGCCAGCAGTTTTCGGGACAGGGGGCACGAGCAGTACTTC. Its protein is CASSFRDRGHEQYF.

The CDR3 here is CASSFSRDISYEQYF. In nucleotides, the CDR3 is TGTGCCAGCAGCTTCTCCCGGGACATCTCCTACGAGCAGTACTTC. The gene calls are TRBV11-2 and TRBJ2-7; maybe TRBD1 (6 bases). The CDR3 length is 15 residues. Germline V gives CDR1 SGHAT, CDR2 FQNNGV. Trimming removed 3 bases at V and 0 bases at J, with 12 bases between.

This chain connects TRBV9 to TRBJ2-7; TRBD1 aligns across 8 bases. V was pared by 4 bases and J by 3 bases, with 9 bases of the junction left unmatched. Per germline, CDR1 SGDLS and CDR2 YYNGEE. The CDR3 has 15 residues. The CDR3 here is CASSPQTGADYEQYF. In nucleotides, the CDR3 is TGTGCCAGCAGCCCCCAGACAGGGGCCGACTACGAGCAGTACTTC. The full variable domain, with the rest looked up from reference TRBV9 and TRBJ2-7, is DSGVTQTPKHLITATGQRVTLRCSPRSGDLSVYWYQQSLDQGLQFLIQYYNGEERAKGNILERFSAQQFPDLHSELNLSSLELGDSALYFCASSPQTGADYEQYFGPGTRLTVT.

This clone was recorded once. The CDR3 here is CASSEVDRRTEAFF. As DNA, the CDR3 is TGTGCCAGCAGTGAAGTGGACAGGCGCACTGAAGCTTTCTTT. The rearrangement uses TRBV6-1 and TRBJ1-1; 7 nucleotides agree with TRBD1. There are 14 residues in the CDR3. Germline lookup yields CDR1 MNHNS and CDR2 SASEGT. V dropped 1 base and J dropped 4; count of bases not matched to a gene: 3.

The rearrangement joins TRBV28 to TRBJ2-2; TRBD1 agrees at 9 bases. V shed 7 bases, J shed 5 bases, and the junction held 5 bases outside the gene matches. This CDR3 region has 14 residues. The germline gives CDR1 MDHEN, CDR2 SYDVKM. As DNA, the CDR3 is TGTGCCAGCATCCGGACAGGGGTAACCGGGGAGCTGTTTTTT. Translated, it gives CASIRTGVTGELFF.

V usage is TRBV4-2 and J usage is TRBJ2-3; TRBD2 matches at 8 bases. CDR1 is LGHNA and CDR2 is YNFKEQ in the germline V gene. There are 19 residues in the CDR3. V gave up 0 bases and J gave up 4 bases; unmatched junction bases: 15. The CDR3 sequence is CASSQDPRGAAVRADTQYF. The CDR3 region has the DNA TGTGCCAGCAGCCAAGACCCGCGGGGGGCCGCGGTGAGGGCAGATACGCAGTATTTT.

The chain carries TRBV19 and TRBJ2-7; 7 positions match TRBD2. The junction had 10 bases not matched to a gene; V was cut back by 5 bases and J by 6 bases. Germline values: CDR1 LNHDA, CDR2 SQIVND (reference sequence). This CDR3 spans 14 amino acids. In nucleotides, the CDR3 is TGTGCCAGTAGTGTGGGCGGGAGTTCAGCCGAGCAGTACTTC. Protein product: CASSVGGSSAEQYF. Full variable domain (rest looked up from reference TRBV19 and TRBJ2-7): DGGITQSPKYLFRKEGQNVTLSCEQNLNHDAMYWYRQDPGQGLRLIYYSQIVNDFQKGDIAEGYSVSREKKESFPLTVTSAQKNPTAFYLCASSVGGSSAEQYFGPGTRLTVT.

The CDR3 loop reads CASSQTSGGNTEAFF. CDR3 bases: TGTGCCAGCAGCCAGACGTCGGGGGGGAACACTGAAGCTTTCTTT. The chain is built from TRBV7-9 and TRBJ1-1; tentatively, D is TRBD1 (5 bases). With 5 bases removed from V and 1 base from J, the gap between germline ends came to 14 bases. Looked up from germline, CDR1 is SEHNR and CDR2 is FQNEAQ (reference sequence). This CDR3 is 15 amino acids long.

This rearrangement joins TRBV6-1 to TRBJ1-2; the D gene is possibly TRBD1 (5 bases). Germline CDR1 MNHNS, CDR2 SASEGT. This CDR3 contains 14 residues. The V gene lost 5 bases and the J gene lost 2 bases, with 12 bases spanning the gap. CDR3 in DNA: TGTGCCAGCAGTCCCCCCCGACAGAACTATGGCTACACCTTC. It specifies CASSPPRQNYGYTF.

The CDR3: CASNLGTSGSSDTQYF. CDR3 in DNA: TGTGCCAGCAACCTAGGAACTAGCGGGAGTTCCGATACGCAGTATTTT. This rearrangement joins TRBV27 to TRBJ2-3, with 11 bases matching TRBD2. Germline trimming cut 7 bases from V and 6 bases from J; bases unmatched to any gene: 12. The germline V gene encodes CDR1 MNHEY and CDR2 SMNVEV (reference sequence). CDR3 size: 16 residues.

This clone was seen only once. This rearrangement joins TRBV14 to TRBJ2-1; TRBD1 agrees at 7 bases. The CDR3 length is 21 residues. Germline lookup yields CDR1 SGHDN and CDR2 FVKESK. The V and J ends lost 2 bases and 0 bases, in that order; junction bases with no gene match: 19. In DNA form, the CDR3 reads TGTGCCAGCAGCCAAATGCCCCTTGCCCCTGGACAGGCGAGCTCCTACAATGAGCAGTTCTTC. It yields the protein CASSQMPLAPGQASSYNEQFF.

This chain connects TRBV25-1 to TRBJ2-2; a weak D match, TRBD2 (5 bases). This CDR3 region has 13 residues. Per the germline V gene, CDR1 is MGHDK and CDR2 is SYGVNS. The germline V and J ends were trimmed by 8 bases and 2 bases, with 9 bases remaining between them. The CDR3 reads CASSRGNTGELFF. The CDR3 nucleotides are TGTGCCAGCTCTCGGGGAAACACCGGGGAGCTGTTTTTT.

This chain joins TRBV19 and TRBJ1-3; D unclear. Trimming stripped 1 base from V and 7 bases from J, with 11 bases between. The CDR3 contains 14 residues. Germline CDR1 LNHDA, CDR2 SQIVND (reference sequence). The CDR3, as DNA: TGTGCCAGTAGTATAGGGTCCGCGGGGAACACCATATATTTT. Translated, it gives CASSIGSAGNTIYF.

The genes are TRBV9 and TRBJ2-7; TRBD1 is a possible D gene (6 bases). The CDR3 covers 13 residues. Germline CDR1 reads SGDLS; CDR2 reads YYNGEE. Deletions cut 4 bases from V and 4 bases from J, with 12 bases between. The CDR3 sequence: CASSLQGSYEQYF. In DNA form, the CDR3 reads TGTGCCAGCAGCTTACAGGGTTCTTACGAGCAGTACTTC.

The chain uses TRBV5-1 and TRBJ1-4; a weak D match, TRBD1 (6 bases). V was clipped by 0 bases and J by 6 bases, with 9 bases between them. This CDR3 region has 14 residues. Germline V gene data show CDR1 as SGHRS and CDR2 as YFSETQ. The chain's CDR3 is CASSLGDTDEKLFF. The CDR3 coding sequence is TGCGCCAGCAGCTTGGGGGACACCGATGAAAAACTGTTTTTT. Using reference TRBV5-1 and TRBJ1-4 for the parts outside the CDR3, the full variable domain is KAGVTQTPRYLIKTRGQQVTLSCSPISGHRSVSWYQQTPGQGLQFLFEYFSETQRNKGNFPGRFSGRQFSNSRSEMNVSTLELGDSALYLCASSLGDTDEKLFFGSGTQLSVL.

This rearrangement joins TRBV7-9 to TRBJ1-3; 11 positions match TRBD1. The CDR3 runs to 17 residues. V gave up 2 bases and J gave up 1 base; unmatched junction bases: 4. CDR1 and CDR2 (germline): SEHNR, FQNEAQ (reference sequence). DNA for the CDR3: TGTGCCAGCAGCTTAATAGGACAGGGGGCTTCTGGAAACACCATATATTTT. It specifies CASSLIGQGASGNTIYF.

The chain uses TRBV14 and TRBJ2-7; 10 bases line up with TRBD1. Trimming cost V 6 bases and J 1 base; bases outside gene matches: 3. There are 14 residues in the CDR3. Germline loops: CDR1 SGHDN, CDR2 FVKESK. The CDR3 here is CASRRTGGSYEQYF. The CDR3 region has the DNA TGTGCCAGCAGACGGACAGGGGGGTCCTACGAGCAGTACTTC.

The J gene is TRBJ2-2, the V gene TRBV19; 9 bases match TRBD1. The junction had 8 bases not matched to a gene; V was cut back by 7 bases and J by 8 bases. CDR1 and CDR2 (germline): LNHDA, SQIVND (reference sequence). The CDR3 extends over 14 amino acids. The CDR3 DNA follows: TGTGCCAGTATTCTTGGACAGGGGACGGGGGAGCTGTTTTTT. It encodes CASILGQGTGELFF.

The sample holds one count of this clone. This chain uses TRBV27 with TRBJ1-2, with TRBD1 matching over 8 bases. V trimming: 4 bases; J trimming: 8 bases; junction bases outside the gene matches: 6. The germline V gene has CDR1 MNHEY and CDR2 SMNVEV (reference sequence). The CDR3 covers 13 residues. The CDR3 nucleotides read TGTGCCAGCAGTTCAGGGGGCTCGTGGGGCTACACCTTC. Translation gives CASSSGGSWGYTF.

The chain recombines TRBV4-1 with TRBJ1-4; TRBD1 aligns across 7 bases. The CDR3 has 16 residues. From germline, CDR1 is MGHRA and CDR2 YSYEKL. With V trimmed by 3 bases and J by 4 bases, 8 bases remained unmatched. CDR3 sequence reads: CASSQPYGTDNEKLFF. CDR3 nucleotide sequence: TGCGCCAGCAGCCAGCCTTATGGGACAGATAATGAAAAACTGTTTTTT.

This chain connects TRBV25-1 to TRBJ2-5; D is unclear. The CDR3 totals 14 residues. The V and J ends lost 4 bases and 2 bases respectively, with 11 bases between them. The germline V gene encodes CDR1 MGHDK and CDR2 SYGVNS. The CDR3 nucleotides read TGTGCCAGCAGTGTAAGTTCGGTACAAGAGACCCAGTACTTC. Translation gives CASSVSSVQETQYF.